This T cell receptor (beta chain) stems from a study of cytomegalovirus exposure and HLA in healthy donors. Per germline, CDR1 SQVTM and CDR2 ANQGSEA. CDR3 size: 16 residues. J gave up 4 bases and V 7 bases, and 12 bases lay outside the gene matches. As concerns this clone: No antigen is known for it.

The PCR was carried out with 60 Vbeta primers and 13 Jbeta primers. Original methodology: Approximately 12 million of roughly 81 million unique TCR beta chains were shared, per a later count. Libraries were prepared by immunoSEQ multiplex PCR; TCRdb keeps only in-frame clonotypes and omits some of them. The V and J calls and clone size come from that table; D and trimming were worked out from the DNA. The profile covers around 230,000 clones, with 82% appearing a single time and nearly 6% taken by the ten largest. Study findings and constraints: Later examination showed HLA-associated TCR beta chains had greater clonal expansion than equally common others. Across HLA loci, a later analysis found differing TCR association rates, with DRB1 most and HLA-C fewest.

Input material: PBMCs. The chain joins TRBV29-1 to TRBJ2-2; TRBD1 agrees at 10 bases. The origin of this receptor is a man between 35 and 55 years old in good health and CMV-seropositive. The CDR3 is CSARWGDRGPTGELFF. In DNA, the CDR3 is TGCAGCGCCCGATGGGGGGACAGGGGCCCCACCGGGGAGCTGTTTTTT.